The rows below give T cell receptor beta chains drawn from one sample of a study of human T cells and chemical hapten exposure. In TCRdb, the RACE reads were re-called with MiXCR into one record per CDR3 protein. The table shows 60,000 to 65,000 distinct CDR3 sequences, with roughly 9.6% occurring only once. The material was whole blood, obtained in connection with sensitization to the hapten diphenylcyclopropenone (DPC). These receptors all come from a woman aged 25 to 39 with alopecia areata. Some clones in this sample may be carry-over from other donors' samples. The CDR3 runs from the conserved cysteine through the conserved F or W. The D gene is left open where the match is weak. Clone size, where shown, is once, few, many, or a class for clones that have expanded.

D gene: .; clone size: few; V gene: TRBV29-1; J gene: TRBJ2-2; CDR3 DNA: TGCAGCGCGACAGCTTTCACCGGGGAGCTGTTTTTT; CDR3 protein: CSATAFTGELFF
D gene: .; clone size: few; V gene: TRBV11-3; J gene: TRBJ2-7; CDR3 DNA: TGTGCCAGCAGCTTAACCCCGGGTCCCTACGAGCAGTACTTC; CDR3 protein: CASSLTPGPYEQYF
D gene: .; clone size: .; V gene: TRBV18; J gene: TRBJ2-1; CDR3 DNA: TGTGCCAGCTCACCCCCCGGGACGGATTACAATGAGCAGTTCTTC; CDR3 protein: CASSPPGTDYNEQFF
D gene: .; clone size: many; V gene: TRBV12-3/TRBV12-4; J gene: TRBJ2-2; CDR3 DNA: TGTGCCAGCACCCCACCTTGGACCGGGGAGCTGTTTTTT; CDR3 protein: CASTPPWTGELFF
D gene: TRBD1; clone size: once; V gene: TRBV5-1; J gene: TRBJ2-1; CDR3 DNA: TGCGCCAGCAGCTTCGGACAGGGCTCCCAATATGGGCAGTTCTTC; CDR3 protein: CASSFGQGSQYGQFF
D gene: .; clone size: .; V gene: TRBV29-1; J gene: TRBJ2-2; CDR3 DNA: TGCAGCGTTGCGGGCCCCCGTCCCGGGGAGCTGTTTTTT; CDR3 protein: CSVAGPRPGELFF
D gene: .; clone size: .; V gene: TRBV12-3/TRBV12-4; J gene: TRBJ1-1; CDR3 DNA: TGTGCCAGCAGTTTAATGGGTTCGGGAGCTTTCTTT; CDR3 protein: CASSLMGSGAFF
D gene: TRBD1; clone size: .; V gene: TRBV6-5; J gene: TRBJ2-1; CDR3 DNA: TGTGCCAGCAGCCCGATGACCGGGACAGGGGGGAGCAATGAGCAGTTCTTC; CDR3 protein: CASSPMTGTGGSNEQFF
D gene: .; clone size: .; V gene: TRBV2; J gene: TRBJ2-3; CDR3 DNA: TGTGCCAGCAGCGCACGCCGGCTAGATACGCAGTATTTT; CDR3 protein: CASSARRLDTQYF
D gene: TRBD2; clone size: few; V gene: TRBV12-3/TRBV12-4; J gene: TRBJ2-5; CDR3 DNA: TGTGCCAGCAGTCAGACTAGCCGAGAGACCCAGTACTTC; CDR3 protein: CASSQTSRETQYF
D gene: .; clone size: many; V gene: TRBV12-3/TRBV12-4; J gene: TRBJ1-4; CDR3 DNA: TGTGCCAGCAGTAAAGGACAGTCGTTAAATGAAAAACTGTTTTTT; CDR3 protein: CASSKGQSLNEKLFF
D gene: TRBD1; clone size: .; V gene: TRBV6-5; J gene: TRBJ2-2; CDR3 DNA: TGTGCCAGCAGTGGGACAGGGGGACCGAACACCGGGGAGCTGTTTTTT; CDR3 protein: CASSGTGGPNTGELFF
D gene: TRBD1; clone size: .; V gene: TRBV29-1; J gene: TRBJ1-2; CDR3 DNA: TGCAGCGTTGAGGGACAGGAACCTTATGGCTACACCTTC; CDR3 protein: CSVEGQEPYGYTF
D gene: TRBD1; clone size: few; V gene: TRBV24-1; J gene: TRBJ2-3; CDR3 DNA: TGTGCCACCAGCGGTACCGGGGACAGGCCAACGCAGTATTTT; CDR3 protein: CATSGTGDRPTQYF
D gene: .; clone size: .; V gene: TRBV25-1; J gene: TRBJ2-7; CDR3 DNA: TGTGCCAGCAGTGATGGGATATCCTACGAGCAGTACTTC; CDR3 protein: CASSDGISYEQYF
D gene: TRBD2; clone size: .; V gene: TRBV28; J gene: TRBJ2-7; CDR3 DNA: TGTGCCAGCAGTTTGGTGATAGCGGGGGTTACGGATAGGAACTACGAGCAGTACTTC; CDR3 protein: CASSLVIAGVTDRNYEQYF
D gene: TRBD2; clone size: .; V gene: TRBV9; J gene: TRBJ2-1; CDR3 DNA: TGTGCCAGCAGCGTAGACCTAGCGGCCTACAATGAGCAGTTCTTC; CDR3 protein: CASSVDLAAYNEQFF
D gene: .; clone size: many; V gene: TRBV6-2/TRBV6-3; J gene: TRBJ1-5; CDR3 DNA: TGTGCCAGCAGTTATGCCCCCCATCAGCCCCAGCATTTT; CDR3 protein: CASSYAPHQPQHF
D gene: TRBD1; clone size: .; V gene: TRBV6-1; J gene: TRBJ2-2; CDR3 DNA: TGTGCCAGCACCTGGGACAGGGCGTCCGGGGAGCTGTTTTTT; CDR3 protein: CASTWDRASGELFF
D gene: .; clone size: few; V gene: TRBV10-2; J gene: TRBJ2-1; CDR3 DNA: TGCGCCAGCAGGGACCTTCAAACCTACAATGAGCAGTTCTTC; CDR3 protein: CASRDLQTYNEQFF
D gene: .; clone size: few; V gene: TRBV5-1; J gene: TRBJ2-5; CDR3 DNA: TGCGCCAGCAGCCCCGCCCTGGAGACCCAGTACTTC; CDR3 protein: CASSPALETQYF
D gene: TRBD1; clone size: many; V gene: TRBV6-1; J gene: TRBJ1-1; CDR3 DNA: TGTGCCAGCAGTCTACAGGGGACGAACACTGAAGCTTTCTTT; CDR3 protein: CASSLQGTNTEAFF
D gene: .; clone size: few; V gene: TRBV5-1; J gene: TRBJ1-6; CDR3 DNA: TGCGCCAGCAGCTTCGGAGACAGAACACCCCTCCACTTT; CDR3 protein: CASSFGDRTPLHF
D gene: TRBD1; clone size: .; V gene: TRBV12-3/TRBV12-4; J gene: TRBJ2-7; CDR3 DNA: TGTGCCAGCATCCCCGGGCAGGGGGCTACGGAGCAGTACTTC; CDR3 protein: CASIPGQGATEQYF
D gene: .; clone size: many; V gene: TRBV27; J gene: TRBJ1-2; CDR3 DNA: TGTGCCAGCAGTTTGAGGGGAACGCATGGCTACACCTTC; CDR3 protein: CASSLRGTHGYTF
D gene: TRBD1; clone size: .; V gene: TRBV3-1; J gene: TRBJ2-1; CDR3 DNA: TGTGCCAGCAGCCCCTTTTCCGGGACAGGATACAATGAGCAGTTCTTC; CDR3 protein: CASSPFSGTGYNEQFF
D gene: .; clone size: .; V gene: TRBV2; J gene: TRBJ2-3; CDR3 DNA: TGTGCCAGCAGTGTGAGCGATACGCAGTATTTT; CDR3 protein: CASSVSDTQYF
D gene: TRBD1; clone size: .; V gene: TRBV28; J gene: TRBJ2-7; CDR3 DNA: TGTGCCAGCGGGACAGCCTACGAGCAGTACTTC; CDR3 protein: CASGTAYEQYF
D gene: .; clone size: few; V gene: TRBV4-1; J gene: TRBJ2-2; CDR3 DNA: TGCGCCAGCAGCCAAGATCGGGGTAGCGGGAACACCGGGGAGCTGTTTTTT; CDR3 protein: CASSQDRGSGNTGELFF
D gene: TRBD1; clone size: .; V gene: TRBV30; J gene: TRBJ2-7; CDR3 DNA: TGTGCCTGGAGCCTTCGGGACAGGGTAAACGAGCAGTACTTC; CDR3 protein: CAWSLRDRVNEQYF
D gene: .; clone size: .; V gene: TRBV28; J gene: TRBJ1-5; CDR3 DNA: TGTGCCAGCAGTTACAGGGCGAATCAGCCCCAGCATTTT; CDR3 protein: CASSYRANQPQHF
D gene: .; clone size: .; V gene: TRBV7-9; J gene: TRBJ1-1; CDR3 DNA: TGTGCCAGCACCCTCCCGTCGGGGGGCACTGAAGCTTTCTTT; CDR3 protein: CASTLPSGGTEAFF
D gene: .; clone size: few; V gene: TRBV7-2; J gene: TRBJ1-1; CDR3 DNA: TGTGCCAGCAGCCACGCACCATCGGGGGTTCACACTGAAGCTTTCTTT; CDR3 protein: CASSHAPSGVHTEAFF
D gene: .; clone size: few; V gene: TRBV29-1; J gene: TRBJ1-1; CDR3 DNA: TGCAGCGTTGTAGGGCAGGGCACTGAAGCTTTCTTT; CDR3 protein: CSVVGQGTEAFF
D gene: TRBD2; clone size: many; V gene: TRBV6-1; J gene: TRBJ2-2; CDR3 DNA: TGTGCCAGCAGTGGCGGGACTAGCGGGGCGAACACCGGGGAGCTGTTTTTT; CDR3 protein: CASSGGTSGANTGELFF
D gene: .; clone size: few; V gene: TRBV10-3; J gene: TRBJ1-1; CDR3 DNA: TGTGCCATCAGTGAGTTAGAGAACACTGAAGCTTTCTTT; CDR3 protein: CAISELENTEAFF
D gene: .; clone size: few; V gene: TRBV14; J gene: TRBJ2-2; CDR3 DNA: TGTGCCAGCAGCCAACTTGGACAATCGAACACCGGGGAGCTGTTTTTT; CDR3 protein: CASSQLGQSNTGELFF
D gene: TRBD1; clone size: many; V gene: TRBV20-1; J gene: TRBJ2-3; CDR3 DNA: TGCAGTGCGCCGCTACTCCCGGGACAGGGGGCTTTGACAGATACGCAGTATTTT; CDR3 protein: CSAPLLPGQGALTDTQYF
D gene: .; clone size: many; V gene: TRBV11-3; J gene: TRBJ1-1; CDR3 DNA: TGTGCCAGCAGCTTAGTCCAGGGAGGCGTAGCTTTCTTT; CDR3 protein: CASSLVQGGVAFF
D gene: TRBD1; clone size: few; V gene: TRBV7-2; J gene: TRBJ2-2; CDR3 DNA: TGTGCCAGCAGGCAGGGGGAAATCACCGGGGAGCTGTTTTTT; CDR3 protein: CASRQGEITGELFF
D gene: .; clone size: many; V gene: TRBV6-5; J gene: TRBJ2-7; CDR3 DNA: TGTGCCAGCAGCCCCCCTGGGACACGGGACTACGAGCAGTACTTC; CDR3 protein: CASSPPGTRDYEQYF
D gene: TRBD2; clone size: few; V gene: TRBV19; J gene: TRBJ2-7; CDR3 DNA: TGTGCCAGTAGTATCCGCGGGGGGCCGCAGTACTTC; CDR3 protein: CASSIRGGPQYF
D gene: TRBD1; clone size: few; V gene: TRBV5-6; J gene: TRBJ2-3; CDR3 DNA: TGTGCCAGCAGCTTACCGGGACAGACGCAGTATTTT; CDR3 protein: CASSLPGQTQYF
D gene: TRBD1; clone size: .; V gene: TRBV20-1; J gene: TRBJ2-7; CDR3 DNA: TGCAGTGCTAGAGTCGGGACAGGGGGCGTCTACGAGCAGTACTTC; CDR3 protein: CSARVGTGGVYEQYF
D gene: .; clone size: few; V gene: TRBV2; J gene: TRBJ2-2; CDR3 DNA: TGTGCCAGCAGTGATGCGGGATCGAACACCGGGGAGCTGTTTTTT; CDR3 protein: CASSDAGSNTGELFF
D gene: .; clone size: many; V gene: TRBV7-9; J gene: TRBJ1-4; CDR3 DNA: TGTGCCAGCAGCTTATCCGGGGGCCGTGAAAAACTGTTTTTT; CDR3 protein: CASSLSGGREKLFF
D gene: .; clone size: few; V gene: TRBV7-3; J gene: TRBJ2-3; CDR3 DNA: TGTGCCAGCAGCTTACAGGGGACAGATACGCAGTATTTT; CDR3 protein: CASSLQGTDTQYF
D gene: .; clone size: .; V gene: TRBV7-6; J gene: TRBJ2-5; CDR3 DNA: TGTGCCAGCAGCTTAGGACCAATAGGCCCCCAAGAGACCCAGTACTTC; CDR3 protein: CASSLGPIGPQETQYF
D gene: .; clone size: many; V gene: TRBV28; J gene: TRBJ1-1; CDR3 DNA: TGTGCCAGCAGTTTAAGGACAGTCACTGAAGCTTTCTTT; CDR3 protein: CASSLRTVTEAFF
D gene: TRBD1; clone size: few; V gene: TRBV6-5; J gene: TRBJ1-2; CDR3 DNA: TGTGCCAGCAGTTACTCTACGGGACAGACGAACTATGGCTACACCTTC; CDR3 protein: CASSYSTGQTNYGYTF
D gene: TRBD2; clone size: few; V gene: TRBV18; J gene: TRBJ2-7; CDR3 DNA: TGTGCCAGCTCCTCGGGGGGGTCGTCCTACTACGAGCAGTACTTC; CDR3 protein: CASSSGGSSYYEQYF
D gene: .; clone size: .; V gene: TRBV9; J gene: TRBJ1-3; CDR3 DNA: TGTGCCAGCAGCGTAGGTCTGGGGTCTGGAAACACCATATATTTT; CDR3 protein: CASSVGLGSGNTIYF
D gene: TRBD2; clone size: many; V gene: TRBV5-1; J gene: TRBJ2-1; CDR3 DNA: TGCGCCAGCAGCTCCACAGTAAGCGGGGGTCCCTACAATGAGCAGTTCTTC; CDR3 protein: CASSSTVSGGPYNEQFF
D gene: .; clone size: .; V gene: TRBV19; J gene: TRBJ1-5; CDR3 DNA: TGTGCCAGTAGTATACTCCCCGGAAGCCGGCAGCCCCAGCATTTT; CDR3 protein: CASSILPGSRQPQHF
D gene: TRBD2; clone size: .; V gene: TRBV27; J gene: TRBJ2-3; CDR3 DNA: TGTGCCAGCAGTTTTCGACGGCTAGCGGGGGGGCACCGGGCCACAGATACGCAGTATTTT; CDR3 protein: CASSFRRLAGGHRATDTQYF
D gene: TRBD2; clone size: few; V gene: TRBV10-2; J gene: TRBJ2-1; CDR3 DNA: TGCGCCAGCAGCAGTGGCGGGGGTGAGCAGTTCTTC; CDR3 protein: CASSSGGGEQFF
D gene: .; clone size: few; V gene: TRBV18; J gene: TRBJ1-2; CDR3 DNA: TGTGCCAGCTCACCAGGGACGGGACGCAACTATGGCTACACCTTC; CDR3 protein: CASSPGTGRNYGYTF
D gene: TRBD1; clone size: .; V gene: TRBV12-3/TRBV12-4; J gene: TRBJ1-4; CDR3 DNA: TGTGCCAGCAGTTCGGACAGGGGCCCCAGGGAAAAACTGTTTTTT; CDR3 protein: CASSSDRGPREKLFF
D gene: .; clone size: many; V gene: TRBV2; J gene: TRBJ1-1; CDR3 DNA: TGTGCCAGCAGTGTCAGGGTTGGGAGGATTAGAGTTGGAGCTTTCTTT; CDR3 protein: CASSVRVGRIRVGAFF
D gene: .; clone size: few; V gene: TRBV20-1; J gene: TRBJ1-1; CDR3 DNA: TGCAGTGCTACCAGACAGGCTAACACTGAAGCTTTCTTT; CDR3 protein: CSATRQANTEAFF